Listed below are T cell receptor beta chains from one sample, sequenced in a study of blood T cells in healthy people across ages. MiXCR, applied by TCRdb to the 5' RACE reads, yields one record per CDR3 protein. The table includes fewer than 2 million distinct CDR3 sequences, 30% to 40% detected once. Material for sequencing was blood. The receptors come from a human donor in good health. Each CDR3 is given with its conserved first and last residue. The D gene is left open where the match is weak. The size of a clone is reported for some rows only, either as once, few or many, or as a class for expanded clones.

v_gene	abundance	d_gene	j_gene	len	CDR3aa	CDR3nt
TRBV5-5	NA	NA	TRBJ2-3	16	CASSLGQGISTDTQYF	TGTGCCAGCAGCTTGGGGCAGGGGATTAGCACAGATACGCAGTATTTT
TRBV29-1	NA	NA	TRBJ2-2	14	CSVSLGRTGGELFF	TGCAGCGTCTCCCTAGGCCGGACGGGTGGGGAGCTGTTTTTT
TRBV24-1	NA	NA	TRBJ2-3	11	CATGAADTQYF	TGTGCCACCGGGGCGGCAGATACGCAGTATTTT
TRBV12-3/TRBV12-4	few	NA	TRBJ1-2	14	CASSLARSAASHTF	TGTGCCAGCAGTTTAGCGAGGTCGGCCGCCTCCCACACCTTC
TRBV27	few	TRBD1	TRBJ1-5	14	CASTGQGDNQPQHF	TGTGCCAGCACCGGGCAGGGGGACAATCAGCCCCAGCATTTT
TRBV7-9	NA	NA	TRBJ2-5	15	CASSTLGTPKETQYF	TGTGCCAGCAGCACCCTCGGGACACCCAAAGAGACCCAGTACTTC
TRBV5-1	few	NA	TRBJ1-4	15	CASSLWTAREEKLFF	TGCGCCAGCAGCTTGTGGACGGCGCGGGAAGAAAAACTGTTTTTT
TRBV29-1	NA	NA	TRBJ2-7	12	CSVTDQASEQYF	TGCAGCGTCACCGATCAGGCGAGCGAGCAGTACTTC
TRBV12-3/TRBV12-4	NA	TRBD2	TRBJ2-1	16	CASSLPTSGGGYEQFF	TGTGCCAGCAGTTTACCTACTAGCGGGGGTGGGTATGAGCAGTTCTTC
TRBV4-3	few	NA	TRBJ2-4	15	CASSPLGQIKNIQYF	TGCGCCAGCAGCCCCTTAGGGCAGATCAAAAACATTCAGTACTTC
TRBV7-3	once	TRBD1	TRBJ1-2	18	CASRPQPGQGTGTDGYTF	TGTGCCAGCAGACCCCAACCGGGACAGGGGACAGGAACGGATGGCTACACCTTC
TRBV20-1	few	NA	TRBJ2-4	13	CSARDGQTNIQYF	TGCAGTGCTAGGGATGGACAAACAAACATTCAGTACTTC
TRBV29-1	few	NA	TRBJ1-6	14	CSVSLQGGNSPLHF	TGCAGCGTCTCCTTACAGGGAGGGAATTCACCCCTCCACTTT
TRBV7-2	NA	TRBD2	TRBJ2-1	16	CASSFTLAGGLNEQFF	TGTGCCAGCAGCTTCACCCTAGCGGGGGGGCTTAATGAGCAGTTCTTC
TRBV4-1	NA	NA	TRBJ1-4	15	CASSRLTGANEKLFF	TGCGCCAGCAGCCGCCTGACCGGGGCTAATGAAAAACTGTTTTTT
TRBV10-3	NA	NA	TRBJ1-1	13	CAISVRADTEAFF	TGTGCCATCAGTGTGAGGGCTGACACTGAAGCTTTCTTT
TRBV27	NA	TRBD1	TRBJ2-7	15	CASSSPGQGLPEQYF	TGTGCCAGCAGCTCGCCGGGACAGGGGTTACCTGAGCAGTACTTC
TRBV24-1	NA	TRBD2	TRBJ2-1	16	CATSDLAGVTYNEQFF	TGTGCCACCAGTGATTTAGCGGGGGTGACCTACAATGAGCAGTTCTTC
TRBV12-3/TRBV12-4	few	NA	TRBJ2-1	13	CASMGVPYNEQFF	TGTGCCAGCATGGGGGTGCCCTACAATGAGCAGTTCTTC
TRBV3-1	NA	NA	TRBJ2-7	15	CASSHTGTDYYEQYF	TGTGCCAGCAGCCATACCGGGACCGACTACTACGAGCAGTACTTC
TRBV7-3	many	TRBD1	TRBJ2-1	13	CASSVDRENEQFF	TGTGCCAGCAGCGTCGACAGGGAGAATGAGCAGTTCTTC
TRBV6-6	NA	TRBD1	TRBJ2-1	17	CASSRTLVGQGYNEQFF	TGTGCCAGCAGCCGCACATTGGTGGGACAGGGTTACAATGAGCAGTTCTTC
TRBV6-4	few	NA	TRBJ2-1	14	CASSPDGLYNEQFF	TGTGCCAGCAGTCCGGACGGATTATACAATGAGCAGTTCTTC
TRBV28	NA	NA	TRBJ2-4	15	CASSSHSAGENIQYF	TGTGCCAGCAGCTCCCATTCGGCAGGCGAAAACATTCAGTACTTC
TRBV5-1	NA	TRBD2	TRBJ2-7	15	CASSLDGGGIDEQYF	TGCGCCAGCAGCTTGGACGGGGGGGGCATCGACGAGCAGTACTTC
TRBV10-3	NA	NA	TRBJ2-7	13	CAISADRTYEQYF	TGTGCCATCAGTGCTGACAGGACCTACGAGCAGTACTTC
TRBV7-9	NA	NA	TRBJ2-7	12	CASSLSGNERYF	TGTGCCAGCAGCTTATCGGGGAACGAGCGGTACTTC
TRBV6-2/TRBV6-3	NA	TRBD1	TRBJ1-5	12	CASRDRTQPQHF	TGTGCCAGCCGGGACAGAACCCAGCCCCAGCATTTT
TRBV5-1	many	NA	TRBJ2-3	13	CASRVTETDTQYF	TGCGCCAGCAGGGTCACTGAGACAGATACGCAGTATTTT
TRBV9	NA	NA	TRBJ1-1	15	CASSVGQPADTEAFF	TGTGCCAGCAGCGTCGGACAGCCGGCGGACACTGAAGCTTTCTTT
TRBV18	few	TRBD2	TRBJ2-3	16	CASSLGLAGNSDTQYF	TGTGCCAGCTCCCTTGGACTAGCGGGGAACTCAGATACGCAGTATTTT
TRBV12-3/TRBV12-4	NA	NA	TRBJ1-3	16	CASRSLAGGSGSTIYF	TGTGCCAGCAGATCCCTAGCCGGCGGCTCTGGAAGCACCATATATTTT
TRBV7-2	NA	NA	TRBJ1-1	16	CASSLVPKSPQTEAFF	TGTGCCAGCAGCTTAGTTCCGAAGTCTCCCCAAACTGAAGCTTTCTTT
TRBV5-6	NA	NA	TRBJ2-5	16	CASSSKTDRPQETQYF	TGTGCCAGCAGCTCTAAGACGGACAGACCCCAGGAGACCCAGTACTTC
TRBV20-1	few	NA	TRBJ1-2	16	CSAHRDRAPDDYGYTF	TGCAGTGCTCATCGGGACCGTGCCCCCGACGACTATGGCTACACCTTC
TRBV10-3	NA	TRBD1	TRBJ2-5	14	CAISEGDSQETQYF	TGTGCCATCAGTGAGGGGGACAGCCAAGAGACCCAGTACTTC
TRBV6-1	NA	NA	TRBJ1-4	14	CASSDPGLNEKLFF	TGTGCCAGCAGTGATCCCGGACTTAATGAAAAACTGTTTTTT
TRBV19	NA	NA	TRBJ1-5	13	CASSLGMIKPQHF	TGTGCCAGTAGTCTGGGAATGATCAAGCCCCAGCATTTT
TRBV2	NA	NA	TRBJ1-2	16	CASSGARVPRPQSYTF	TGTGCCAGCAGTGGAGCGCGGGTTCCCAGACCCCAAAGCTACACCTTC
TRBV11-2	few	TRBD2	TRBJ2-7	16	CASRLAGGRSYNEQYF	TGTGCCAGCAGATTAGCGGGGGGTCGCTCCTACAATGAGCAGTACTTC
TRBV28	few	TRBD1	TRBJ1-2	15	CASTHLDRPNYGYTF	TGTGCCAGCACCCACCTGGACAGGCCTAACTATGGCTACACCTTC
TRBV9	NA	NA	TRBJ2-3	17	CASSVLQTGTSTDTQYF	TGTGCCAGCAGCGTACTACAAACCGGGACTAGCACAGATACGCAGTATTTT
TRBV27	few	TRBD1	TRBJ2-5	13	CASTGQGAEEQYF	TGTGCCAGCACGGGACAGGGGGCGGAAGAGCAGTACTTC
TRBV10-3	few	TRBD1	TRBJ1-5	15	CAISDPGGGNQPQHF	TGTGCCATCAGTGATCCAGGGGGTGGCAATCAGCCCCAGCATTTT
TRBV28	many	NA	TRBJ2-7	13	CASFNTAGHEQYF	TGTGCCAGCTTCAATACTGCGGGGCACGAGCAGTACTTC
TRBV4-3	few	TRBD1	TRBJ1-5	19	CASSQVRRDSPLLNQPQHF	TGCGCCAGCAGCCAAGTACGCCGGGACAGCCCTTTGTTAAATCAGCCCCAGCATTTT
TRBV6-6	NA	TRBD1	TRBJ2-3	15	CASSRSGTDEDTQYF	TGTGCCAGCAGCCGCTCCGGGACAGATGAAGATACGCAGTATTTT
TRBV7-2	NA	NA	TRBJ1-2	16	CASSLGCRGCGYGYTF	TGTGCCAGCAGCTTAGGTTGTCGGGGTTGCGGCTATGGCTACACCTTC
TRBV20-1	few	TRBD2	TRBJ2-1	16	CSASLTSGGATDEQFF	TGCAGTGCTAGCCTCACTAGCGGGGGGGCCACTGATGAGCAGTTCTTC
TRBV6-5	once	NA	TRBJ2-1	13	CASSYDMRDEQFF	TGTGCCAGCAGTTACGATATGAGGGATGAGCAGTTCTTC
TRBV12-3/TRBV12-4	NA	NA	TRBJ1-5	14	CASSFRANNQPQHF	TGTGCCAGCAGTTTCAGGGCAAACAATCAGCCCCAGCATTTT
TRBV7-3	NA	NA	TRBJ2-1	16	CASSLTGGAGVNEQFF	TGTGCCAGCAGCTTAACAGGGGGGGCCGGCGTCAATGAGCAGTTCTTC
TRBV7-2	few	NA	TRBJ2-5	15	CASSLIFGQQETQYF	TGTGCCAGCAGCTTAATATTTGGACAGCAAGAGACCCAGTACTTC